The present T cell receptor (beta chain) was sequenced within a study of blood T cell repertoires in COVID-19. TCRdb keeps only in-frame clones here, not all; method: immunoSEQ multiplex PCR. Of under 250,000 clones listed, just under 85% were seen once; the top ten hold nearly 9%. A few counts support this clone. V lost 3 bases and J lost 3; bases outside the gene matches: 5. CDR3 length equals 16 residues. CDR1 MNHEY and CDR2 SMNVEV come from the germline V gene (reference sequence). Source material: peripheral blood. This clonotype was sampled from a man older than 75 with acute or convalescent COVID-19. The rearrangement links TRBV27 to TRBJ1-6; 7 bases line up with TRBD1. CDR3 nucleotides: TGTGCCAGCAGTTTGGTGACAGGGTTCTATAATTCACCCCTCCACTTT. As protein: CASSLVTGFYNSPLHF.